This record looks at one T cell receptor (beta chain) sequence and its context. The junction shows a germline mismatch at one end, possibly a read error. The CDR3 runs 13 residues. CDR1 is DFQATT and CDR2 is SNEGSKA in the germline V gene (reference sequence). Using its own MiXCR run on the 5' RACE reads, TCRdb lists one record per CDR3 protein. The sample has 55,000 or so distinct CDR3 sequences; less than 25% are singletons. Treg sorting used a CD4+CD25+CD127-/low gate. The rearrangement links TRBV20-1 to TRBJ1-4; no clear D. This TCR was sampled from a female donor with breast cancer. The sequenced material came from tumor-infiltrating Tregs sorted from the breast tumor. The DNA for the CDR3 is TGCAGTGCTAGTTTGGCCCCTAATGAAAAACTGTTATTT. Translation: CSASLAPNEKLLF.